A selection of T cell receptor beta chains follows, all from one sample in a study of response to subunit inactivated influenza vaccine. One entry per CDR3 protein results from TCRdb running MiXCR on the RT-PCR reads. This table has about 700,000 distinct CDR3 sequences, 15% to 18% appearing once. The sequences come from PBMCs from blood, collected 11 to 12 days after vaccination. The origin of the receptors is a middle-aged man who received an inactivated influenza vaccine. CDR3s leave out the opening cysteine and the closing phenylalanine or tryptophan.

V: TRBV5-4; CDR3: ASRSPGGANVLT
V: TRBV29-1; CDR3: SVEGLVQSSYNEQF
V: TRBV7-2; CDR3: ASSLTPASGTYEQY
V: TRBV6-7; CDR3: ASSHRKGHLGDSYNEQF
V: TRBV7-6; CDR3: ASSLASGLDRETQY
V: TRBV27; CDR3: ASISRLAGYNEQF
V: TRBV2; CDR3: ASQAMGSWTEAF
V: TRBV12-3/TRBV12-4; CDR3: ASTAGLATRGQF
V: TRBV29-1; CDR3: SVWQGQDTQY
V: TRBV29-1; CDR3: SVTPDSLSGYT
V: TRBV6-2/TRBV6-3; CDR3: ASNSPERTANEKLF
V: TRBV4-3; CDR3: ASSQARGGPYGYT
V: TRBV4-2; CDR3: ASSQAEDYEQF
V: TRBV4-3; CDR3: ASSQWGVGEQY
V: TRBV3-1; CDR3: ASSQGTGGSPLH
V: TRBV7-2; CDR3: ASSFLAGEDTGELF